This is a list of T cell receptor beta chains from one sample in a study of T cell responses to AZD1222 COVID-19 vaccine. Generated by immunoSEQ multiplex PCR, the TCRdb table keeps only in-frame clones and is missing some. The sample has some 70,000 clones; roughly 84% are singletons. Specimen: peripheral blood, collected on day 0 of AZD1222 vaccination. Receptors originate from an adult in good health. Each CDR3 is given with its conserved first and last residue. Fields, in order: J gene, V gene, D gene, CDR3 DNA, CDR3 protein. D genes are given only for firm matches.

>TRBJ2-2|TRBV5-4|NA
TGTGCCAGCAGCTCGACAGGGAACACCGGGGAGCTGTTTTTT
CASSSTGNTGELFF
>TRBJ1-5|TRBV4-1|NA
TGCGCCAGCAGCTTCGACGGCACAGGCAATCAGCCCCAGCATTTT
CASSFDGTGNQPQHF
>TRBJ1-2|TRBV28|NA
TGTGCCAGTAGGCCTTTTGACAGCTCTAACTATGGCTACACCTTC
CASRPFDSSNYGYTF
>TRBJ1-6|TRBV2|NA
TGTGCCAGCAGAACCGGTGGGGGAAGGTCCTATAATTCACCCCTCCACTTT
CASRTGGGRSYNSPLHF
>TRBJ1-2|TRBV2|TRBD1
TGTGCCAGCATGAAGGGGGCGGCCTATGGCTACACCTTC
CASMKGAAYGYTF
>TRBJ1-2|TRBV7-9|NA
TGTGCCAGCAGTTCTCCCCCATTTGTCGTCGACACCTTC
CASSSPPFVVDTF
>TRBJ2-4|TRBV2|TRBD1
TGTGCCAGCAGTGAAGCGCTTCGTATAAGGGGGCGAGCCAAAAACATTCAGTACTTC
CASSEALRIRGRAKNIQYF
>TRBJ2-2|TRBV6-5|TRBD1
TGTGCCAGCAGTAGGACAGGGCCGAACACCGGGGAGCTGTTTTTT
CASSRTGPNTGELFF
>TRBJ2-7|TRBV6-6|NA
TGTGCCAGCAGTTACTCGGAGGGCTACGAGCAGTACTTC
CASSYSEGYEQYF
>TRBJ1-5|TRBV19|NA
TGTGCCAGTAGTATAGATGTAAGGTGGAATCAGCCCCAGCATTTT
CASSIDVRWNQPQHF
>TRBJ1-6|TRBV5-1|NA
TGCGCCAGCAGCTTGGCGGGCGATTTGGGTTCACCCCTCCACTTT
CASSLAGDLGSPLHF
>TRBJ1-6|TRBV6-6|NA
TGTGCCAGCAGACCGGGACCGCAGTATAATTCACCCCTCCACTTT
CASRPGPQYNSPLHF
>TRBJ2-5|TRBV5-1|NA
TGCGCCAGCAGCCTGGGCAACACCCGGGAGACCCAGTACTTC
CASSLGNTRETQYF
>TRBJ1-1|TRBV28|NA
TGTGCCAGCAGACAAGGCAGGGACGGACACACTGAAGCTTTCTTT
CASRQGRDGHTEAFF
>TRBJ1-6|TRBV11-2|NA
TGTGCCAGCAGCTTAACTGGATCACCCCTCCACTTT
CASSLTGSPLHF
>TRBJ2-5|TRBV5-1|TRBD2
TGCGCCAGCTCTCGGGAGGGGTGGATGGAAGAGACCCAGTACTTC
CASSREGWMEETQYF
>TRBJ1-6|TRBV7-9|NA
TGTGCCAGCAGCCCCGGGGGGGGGCAGAATTCACCCCTCCACTTT
CASSPGGGQNSPLHF
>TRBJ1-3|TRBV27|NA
TGTGCCAGCAGTTTATCAGGGCAGGCCAGGAACACCATATATTTT
CASSLSGQARNTIYF
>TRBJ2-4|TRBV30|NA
TGTGCCTGGGCACGCGGGGGCTTGCCCTTAATATCCAAAAACATTCAGTACTTC
CAWARGGLPLISKNIQYF
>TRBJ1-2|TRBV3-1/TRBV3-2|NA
TGTGCCAGCAGCCGTAATACAGGGATAGGCTATGGCTACACCTTC
CASSRNTGIGYGYTF
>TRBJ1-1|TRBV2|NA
TGTGCCAGCATTATAATGGGGGCGAACACTGAAGCTTTCTTT
CASIIMGANTEAFF